This T cell receptor beta chain derives from a study of control samples from healthy donors and cancer patients (TCRdb year 2020). The CDR3, from cysteine to phenylalanine, totals 14 residues. Only the CDR3 DNA stays, 42 bases, in frame from base 1. The germline V gene provides CDR1 KGHSH and CDR2 LQKENI. The V and J ends are trimmed by 5 bases and 0 bases, leaving 7 bases between them. Library preparation was by the immunoSEQ multiplex PCR assay. What TCRdb holds here is the immuneACCESS table cut down to in-frame rearrangements. Part of the clones is not present; checked against another copy, under half of the missing clones reflect an unresolved V gene, and the others are unexplained. Counted in this sample were 150,000 or so clones; 85% to 90% of them appeared once. Of the sample, nearly 5% falls within the top ten clones. Comments on this clone: The antigen this receptor binds is unknown. No qualities accompany the bases; no much larger clone lies one base away.

The chain joins TRBV18 to TRBJ1-4, with no reliable assignment of the D segment. The sequence came from a woman younger than 45 in good health. Material: blood. CDR3 sequence: CASSGSSTNEKLFF. The bases read TGTGCCAGCTCAGGTTCTTCAACTAATGAAAAACTGTTTTTT. This CDR3, with the reference TRBV18 and TRBJ1-4 proteins standing in past its ends, gives the full variable domain NAGVMQNPRHLVRRRGQEARLRCSPMKGHSHVYWYRQLPEEGLKFMVYLQKENIIDESGMPKERFSAEFPKEGPSILRIQQVVRGDSAAYFCASSGSSTNEKLFFGSGTQLSVL.